The 4 T cell receptor beta chains below all came from one sample that was sequenced in a study of control samples from healthy donors and cancer patients (TCRdb year 2020). The library was built by means of the immunoSEQ multiplex PCR assay. Sourced from immuneACCESS, this table was stored by TCRdb with only in-frame sequences that have V and J called. A share of the clones is absent; for the studies checked, an unresolved V gene accounts for under half, and the remainder has no known explanation. For this sample there are some 71,000 clones; 80% to 90% appear just once. The ten largest clones represent roughly 2.4% of the sample. The specimen sequenced was PBMCs. These TCRs come from a woman aged 45-59 years with head and neck cancer.

The chain recombines TRBV3-1 (or the pseudogene TRBV3-2) with TRBJ1-3; 8 bases fit TRBD1. CDR1 LGHDT and CDR2 YNNKEL come from the germline V gene (reference sequence). The V segment lost 6 bases and the J segment 0 bases; nucleotides outside the gene matches: 7. The CDR3 is 16 residues long. The chain's CDR3 is CASSPGTGSSGNTIYF. In DNA, the CDR3 is TGTGCCAGCAGTCCTGGGACAGGAAGCTCTGGAAACACCATATATTTT.

The chain links TRBV4-3 to TRBJ2-5, with D hard to call. This CDR3 region has 14 residues. CDR1 and CDR2 from the germline V gene are LGHNA and YSLEER. V was shortened by 0 bases and J by 7 bases, with 12 bases between the two germline ends. The CDR3 here is CASSQDSGHPTQYF. DNA for the CDR3: TGCGCCAGCAGCCAAGATTCCGGGCACCCGACCCAGTACTTC.

The rearrangement uses TRBV24-1 and TRBJ2-3; 12 nucleotides match TRBD1. This CDR3 is 20 amino acids long. Germline V gene lookup returns CDR1 KGHDR and CDR2 SFDVKD. The V gene end was trimmed by 3 bases and the J gene end by 0 bases; junction bases not matched to a gene: 12. CDR3 DNA: TGTGCCACCAGTGATCCTTCACCGGGACAGGGGGCCTCTAGCACAGATACGCAGTATTTT. This sequence encodes CATSDPSPGQGASSTDTQYF.

The CDR3 spells CAWSVGPRTTDTQYF. The CDR3 DNA follows: TGTGCCTGGAGTGTCGGCCCTAGGACCACAGATACGCAGTATTTT. V gene TRBV30 combines with J gene TRBJ2-3, with D hard to call. V was cut by 0 bases and J by 2 bases, with 12 bases left in between. Germline V gene lookup returns CDR1 GTSNPN and CDR2 SVGIG (reference sequence). CDR3 length: 15 amino acids.